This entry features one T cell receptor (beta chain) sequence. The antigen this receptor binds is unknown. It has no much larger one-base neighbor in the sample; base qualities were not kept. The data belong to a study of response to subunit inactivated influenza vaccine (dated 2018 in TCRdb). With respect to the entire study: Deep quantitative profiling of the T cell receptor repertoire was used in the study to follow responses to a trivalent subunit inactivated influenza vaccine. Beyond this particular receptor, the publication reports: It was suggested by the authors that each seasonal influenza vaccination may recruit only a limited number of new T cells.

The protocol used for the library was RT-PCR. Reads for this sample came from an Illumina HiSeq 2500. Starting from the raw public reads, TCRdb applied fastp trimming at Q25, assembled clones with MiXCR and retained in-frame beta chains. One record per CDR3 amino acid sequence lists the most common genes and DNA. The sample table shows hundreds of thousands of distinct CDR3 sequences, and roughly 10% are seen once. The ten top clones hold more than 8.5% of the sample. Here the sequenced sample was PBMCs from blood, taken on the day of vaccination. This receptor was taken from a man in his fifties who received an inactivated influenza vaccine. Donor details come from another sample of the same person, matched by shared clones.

The nucleotide sequence reads TGTGCCAGCAGTTATCGCGCCGGACATGAGCAGTTCTTC. Its translation is CASSYRAGHEQFF. In this chain, TRBV6-5 is recombined with TRBJ2-1; the D segment cannot be called with confidence. As encoded in the germline V gene, CDR1 is MNHEY while CDR2 is SVGAGI. From its cysteine to its phenylalanine, the CDR3 spans 13 amino acids. CDR3 DNA only is kept here, 39 bases in frame from base 1. The trim is 3 bases for V and 8 bases for J, with a gap of 11 bases between the germline ends.